This TCR beta chain appears in the sequencing data of a study of blood T cells in healthy people across ages. Broader study findings: Per million T cells, the diversity of TCR beta decreased roughly linearly as age advanced. Naive T cell percentage and TCR beta diversity correlated strongly.

A note on this clonotype: What it recognizes is unknown.

Sample-barcoded 5' priming and a J-beta primer mix drove a second PCR of roughly 7 to 11 cycles. Each CDR3 protein gets one entry after TCRdb re-called the 5' RACE reads with MiXCR. Of 710,000 or so distinct CDR3 sequences in the sample, 22% were seen once. PBMCs, at least 6 million per sample, were isolated. Extraction of total RNA produced a minimum of 6 micrograms from each sample. The CDR3 has 16 amino acids. Trimming took 4 bases from V and 1 from J, leaving 17 bases between them. Germline values: CDR1 SGHKS, CDR2 YYEKEE (reference sequence). The sequenced sample consisted of blood. This clonotype was sampled from a man between 65 and 85 years old in good health. V and J are TRBV5-5 and TRBJ1-2; no definite D call. This CDR3 is CASSVIQDQRNYGYTF. In nucleotides, the CDR3 is TGTGCCAGCAGCGTAATCCAGGATCAGCGTAACTATGGCTACACCTTC. Full variable domain (missing parts from reference TRBV5-5 and TRBJ1-2): DAGVTQSPTHLIKTRGQQVTLRCSPISGHKSVSWYQQVLGQGPQFIFQYYEKEERGRGNFPDRFSARQFPNYSSELNVNALLLGDSALYLCASSVIQDQRNYGYTFGSGTRLTVV.